The 25 T cell receptor beta chains below were found in one sample sequenced in a study of vaccination effects on CD4 cells after COVID-19. Sequenced by immunoSEQ multiplex PCR; TCRdb stores in-frame clones only, minus some. The data show about 70,000 clones, 80% seen once. Before any sequencing was done, the ViraFEST assay used viral peptide pools to expand antigen-specific CD4+ T cells. A roughly 10-day culture period preceded the isolation of CD4+ T cells. Negative nucleocapsid antibody tests before and after vaccination confirmed no previous SARS-CoV-2 infection. These receptors are not linked to any known antigen. The specimen was CD4+ T cells from PBMCs cultured with SARS-CoV-2 spike peptides, collected before COVID-19 vaccination. The receptor source for this set is a human donor who received a COVID-19 vaccine.

This chain uses TRBV5-5 with TRBJ1-2; 7 bases fit TRBD1. After removal of 2 bases from V and 4 bases from J, the junction contained 2 bases not matched to a gene. CDR3 size: 13 residues. CDR1 and CDR2 from the germline V gene are SGHKS and YYEKEE (reference sequence). The CDR3 DNA reads TGTGCCAGCAGCTTCGGGGACAGCTATGGCTACACCTTC. Translated: CASSFGDSYGYTF.

The chain has TRBV9 and TRBJ2-6; 7 nucleotides match TRBD1. V was clipped by 1 base and J by 2 bases; unmatched bases: 0. The CDR3 consists of 15 residues. In germline, CDR1 is SGDLS, CDR2 YYNGEE. The CDR3 is CASSVTGAGANVLTF. As DNA, the CDR3 is TGTGCCAGCAGCGTAACAGGGGCTGGGGCCAACGTCCTGACTTTC.

In its sample, this clone was seen a few times. The genes are TRBV29-1 and TRBJ2-2, with D hard to call. Trimming pared 3 bases from V and 2 bases from J, leaving 7 bases between. The V gene's germline CDR1 is SQVTM and CDR2 ANQGSEA. The CDR3 consists of 13 residues. The CDR3 nucleotides are TGCAGCGTTGAGGAGCCTAACACCGGGGAGCTGTTTTTT. Protein sequence: CSVEEPNTGELFF.

This chain uses TRBV28 with TRBJ2-7, with 7 nucleotides matching TRBD1. CDR3 length: 13 residues. The V gene's germline CDR1 is MDHEN and CDR2 SYDVKM. Losses at the gene ends were 2 bases for V and 9 bases for J; bases not matched to a gene: 7. CDR3 nucleotide sequence: TGTGCCAGCAGTTTAGGGACAGCCCTGGGGCAGTACGTC. Its protein product is CASSLGTALGQYV.

The V gene is TRBV10-1, the J gene TRBJ2-3; 7 bases are shared with TRBD1. V gave up 6 bases and J gave up 3 bases; unmatched junction bases: 3. Germline loops: CDR1 WNHNN, CDR2 SYGVQD (reference sequence). The CDR3 sequence is 13 residues long. The CDR3 bases are TGCGCCAGCAGCCGACAGGGAACAGATACGCAGTATTTT. Translating gives CASSRQGTDTQYF.

V gene TRBV5-8 combines with J gene TRBJ1-2; 10 bases fit TRBD1. The CDR3 covers 14 residues. The trim removed 0 bases at V and 7 bases at J, leaving 3 bases unmatched. CDR1 and CDR2 from the germline V gene are SGHTS and YDEGEE. CDR3 loop: CASSLGQGAGGYTF. The CDR3, as DNA: TGTGCCAGCAGCTTGGGACAGGGGGCTGGTGGCTACACCTTC.

The chain carries TRBV7-2 and TRBJ1-1; TRBD1 is a possible D gene (5 bases). Germline CDR1 is SGHTA and CDR2 is FQGNSA. This CDR3 has 15 amino acids. The ends were cut back, 0 bases at V and 4 bases at J, with 12 bases in the middle. CDR3: CASSLALGPGTEAFF. DNA of the CDR3: TGTGCCAGCAGCTTAGCGTTGGGGCCGGGCACTGAAGCTTTCTTT.

The chain links TRBV19 to TRBJ1-1, with D possibly matching TRBD1 (6 bases). Germline CDR1 is LNHDA and CDR2 is SQIVND (reference sequence). V was clipped by 4 bases and J by 0 bases, with 18 bases between them. The CDR3 sequence is 17 residues long. CDR3 loop: CASSRQVGSFMNTEAFF. CDR3 coding DNA: TGTGCCAGTAGTAGACAGGTGGGGAGCTTCATGAACACTGAAGCTTTCTTT. Drawing the rest from reference TRBV19 and TRBJ1-1, the complete variable domain is DGGITQSPKYLFRKEGQNVTLSCEQNLNHDAMYWYRQDPGQGLRLIYYSQIVNDFQKGDIAEGYSVSREKKESFPLTVTSAQKNPTAFYLCASSRQVGSFMNTEAFFGQGTRLTVV.

The chain carries TRBV2 and TRBJ1-5; 7 nucleotides agree with TRBD1. V was clipped by 6 bases and J by 7 bases; unmatched bases: 3. Per germline, CDR1 SNHLY and CDR2 FYNNEI. This CDR3 is 12 amino acids long. CDR3 bases: TGTGCCAGCAGAGACAGGGACCAGCCCCAGCATTTT. The encoded protein is CASRDRDQPQHF.

CDR3 sequence (DNA): TGTGCCACCAGCAGAGATCCTGGAGGGGCGGAAAAACTGTTTTTT. It translates to CATSRDPGGAEKLFF. This chain uses TRBV15 with TRBJ1-4; the D gene is possibly TRBD1 (5 bases). Germline CDR1 LNHNV, CDR2 YYDKDF (reference sequence). CDR3 length: 15 amino acids. V lost 0 bases and J 8 bases, leaving 13 bases between the germline ends.

The chain couples TRBV9 to TRBJ2-1, with a weak D call TRBD2 (7 bases). Germline V gives CDR1 SGDLS, CDR2 YYNGEE. V was cut by 1 base and J by 8 bases, with 16 bases left in between. The CDR3 sequence is 15 residues long. CDR3: CASSVSRGGSDEQFF. The CDR3 region has the DNA TGTGCCAGCAGCGTATCGAGGGGGGGGTCGGATGAGCAGTTCTTC.

The chain is built from TRBV6-1 and TRBJ2-1, with D unclear. The CDR3 extends over 16 amino acids. V lost 4 bases and J lost 5, with 18 bases in between. Germline V gives CDR1 MNHNS, CDR2 SASEGT. The CDR3: CASSVVYGIENNEQFF. The CDR3 DNA reads TGTGCCAGCAGTGTGGTATATGGAATAGAAAACAATGAGCAGTTCTTC.

The rearrangement joins TRBV10-3 to TRBJ2-7; no clear D. Germline V CDR1 and CDR2: ENHRY, SYGVKD. V gave up 5 bases and J gave up 0 bases, with 8 bases separating them. The CDR3 sequence is 13 residues long. This CDR3 reads CAISLTDSYEQYV. The CDR3 DNA reads as TGTGCCATCAGTCTTACAGACTCCTACGAGCAGTACGTC.

The rearrangement links TRBV3-1 (or the pseudogene TRBV3-2) to TRBJ2-3, with D unresolved. The CDR3 totals 14 residues. V gave up 1 base and J gave up 4 bases, with 9 bases separating them. CDR1 is LGHDT and CDR2 is YNNKEL in the germline V gene (reference sequence). The DNA of the CDR3 is TGTGCCAGCAGCCAAGTACGGGCCCCAGATACGCAGTATTTT. As protein: CASSQVRAPDTQYF.

The chain carries TRBV28 and TRBJ1-2; 8 nucleotides match TRBD1. V lost 3 bases to trimming and J lost 4 bases; unmatched junction nucleotides: 7. The CDR3 totals 15 residues. Germline V gene sequence: CDR1 MDHEN, CDR2 SYDVKM. The CDR3 nucleotides read TGTGCCAGCAGTTTCGGGACAGGAGCCCTCTATGGCTACACCTTC. This sequence encodes CASSFGTGALYGYTF.

The rearrangement uses TRBV7-2 and TRBJ1-1; tentatively, D is TRBD1 (6 bases). The CDR3 has 14 residues. Looked up from germline, CDR1 is SGHTA and CDR2 is FQGNSA. Trimming removed 5 bases from V and 0 bases from J, with 10 bases in between. CDR3 protein: CASSPGVMNTEAFF. The CDR3 DNA follows: TGTGCCAGCAGCCCAGGGGTCATGAACACTGAAGCTTTCTTT.

The chain employs TRBV6-6 and TRBJ2-3; D could derive from TRBD1 or TRBD2 (5 bases each). V lost 5 bases, J lost 9 bases, and 15 bases lay in between. Germline loops: CDR1 MNHNY, CDR2 SVGAGI (reference sequence). CDR3 length equals 13 residues. The chain's CDR3 is CASSLLGVATQYF. DNA of the CDR3: TGTGCCAGCAGTCTCTTGGGGGTAGCCACGCAGTATTTT.

This chain connects TRBV6-6 to TRBJ1-6, with 10 bases that match TRBD1. Germline V gene data show CDR1 as MNHNY and CDR2 as SVGAGI (reference sequence). J lost 8 bases, V lost 2 bases, and 6 bases had no gene match. The CDR3 loop spans 16 amino acids. The CDR3 here is CASSYVGGTGDSPLHF. The CDR3 nucleotides read TGTGCCAGCAGTTACGTAGGAGGGACAGGGGATTCACCCCTCCACTTT.

The genes are TRBV2 and TRBJ2-1, with 7 positions matching TRBD2. The CDR3 sequence is 16 residues long. The V and J ends lost 4 bases and 0 bases, in that order; junction bases with no gene match: 6. Germline lookup yields CDR1 SNHLY and CDR2 FYNNEI. The CDR3 sequence: CASSGGGAISYNEQFF. The CDR3 DNA reads as TGTGCCAGCAGTGGCGGGGGAGCCATCTCCTACAATGAGCAGTTCTTC.

The CDR3 loop is CASSQEAGGSYNEQFF. CDR3 sequence (DNA): TGCGCCAGCAGCCAAGAAGCGGGGGGATCCTACAATGAGCAGTTCTTC. The chain employs TRBV4-1 and TRBJ2-1; 9 positions match TRBD2. The CDR3 spans 16 residues. The junction had 1 base not matched to a gene; V was cut back by 0 bases and J by 1 base. Germline-derived CDR1 and CDR2 are MGHRA and YSYEKL.

The CDR3, as DNA: TGTGCCAGCAACGGGCCAACCGGGGAGCTGTTTTTT. It yields the protein CASNGPTGELFF. The chain combines TRBV6-5 with TRBJ2-2; D not resolved. Trimming pared 7 bases from V and 5 bases from J, leaving 8 bases between. This CDR3 is 12 amino acids long. Germline CDR1 reads MNHEY; CDR2 reads SVGAGI.

This sequence joins TRBV12-3 or TRBV12-4 and TRBJ2-5; tentative D call: TRBD1 (6 bases). Trimming removed 6 bases from V and 4 bases from J, with 12 bases in between. The CDR3 contains 13 residues. The CDR3 coding sequence is TGTGCCAGCAGATTTGGGGGCAGAGAGACCCAGTACTTC. This gives the protein CASRFGGRETQYF.

This chain links TRBV19 with TRBJ1-2, with D unresolved. V lost 3 bases and J 0 bases, leaving 8 bases between the germline ends. CDR1 and CDR2 from the germline V gene are LNHDA and SQIVND (reference sequence). The CDR3 contains 14 residues. The DNA for the CDR3 is TGTGCCAGTAGTATTGACGCCCCTAACTATGGCTACACCTTC. This encodes CASSIDAPNYGYTF.

The chain is built from TRBV6-4 and TRBJ2-2; 9 bases are shared with TRBD1. The J segment lost 3 bases and the V segment lost 6 bases, leaving 2 bases of the junction unmatched. Germline loops: CDR1 MRHNA, CDR2 SNTAGT. The CDR3 length is 14 residues. Here the CDR3 reads CASRGQGYTGELFF. DNA of the CDR3: TGTGCCAGCAGGGGACAGGGCTACACCGGGGAGCTGTTTTTT.

The rearrangement joins TRBV5-1 to TRBJ2-5; 8 bases fit TRBD2. Looked up from germline, CDR1 is SGHRS and CDR2 is YFSETQ. This CDR3 contains 15 residues. V dropped 2 bases and J dropped 4; count of bases not matched to a gene: 7. Written as DNA, the CDR3 is TGCGCCAGCAGCTTAGGCTCGGGAGGGCGAGAGACCCAGTACTTC. Its protein product is CASSLGSGGRETQYF. Full variable domain (outside the CDR3, taken from reference TRBV5-1 and TRBJ2-5): KAGVTQTPRYLIKTRGQQVTLSCSPISGHRSVSWYQQTPGQGLQFLFEYFSETQRNKGNFPGRFSGRQFSNSRSEMNVSTLELGDSALYLCASSLGSGGRETQYFGPGTRLLVL.